This T cell receptor (beta chain) was identified in a study of cytomegalovirus exposure and HLA in healthy donors. Overall study results and limits: Diagnosis of cytomegalovirus status made by the classifier reportedly showed high specificity and sensitivity. The authors later linked a missense DCLRE1C variant to TCR beta V- and J-gene trimming.

Sampled while nominally healthy, donors likely had unrecorded immune exposures. The CDR3 consists of 17 residues. J lost 0 bases, V lost 4 bases, and 7 bases had no gene match. The germline CDR1 and CDR2 sequences are SGHRS and YFSETQ. The study ran its PCR with 60 Vbeta and 13 Jbeta primers. Assay: immunoSEQ multiplex PCR; the TCRdb copy retains only in-frame clones and omits some. The sample holds about 160,000 clones; around 77% are singletons and the top ten take 0.9% to 1.1%. Details on this clone: Its matching antigen is unknown.

Material: PBMCs. The source of this sequence is a woman between 35 and 50 years old in good health and CMV-seronegative. J is TRBJ2-1 and V is TRBV5-1, with 10 bases identical to TRBD2. CDR3 loop: CASSPALAGGSYNEQFF. CDR3 coding DNA: TGCGCCAGCAGCCCCGCGTTAGCGGGAGGCTCCTACAATGAGCAGTTCTTC.